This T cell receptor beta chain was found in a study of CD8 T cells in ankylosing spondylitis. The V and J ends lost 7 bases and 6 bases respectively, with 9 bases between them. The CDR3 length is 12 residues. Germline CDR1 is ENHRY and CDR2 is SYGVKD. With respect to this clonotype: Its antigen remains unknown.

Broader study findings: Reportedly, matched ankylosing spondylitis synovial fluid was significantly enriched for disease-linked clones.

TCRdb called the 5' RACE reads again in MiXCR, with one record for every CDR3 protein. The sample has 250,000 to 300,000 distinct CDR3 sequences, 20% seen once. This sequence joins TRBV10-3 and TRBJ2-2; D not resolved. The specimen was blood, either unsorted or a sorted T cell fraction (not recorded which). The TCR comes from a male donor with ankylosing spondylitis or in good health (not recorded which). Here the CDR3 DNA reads TGTGCCATCAAGGAGACTTCCGGGGAGCTGTTTTTT. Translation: CAIKETSGELFF.